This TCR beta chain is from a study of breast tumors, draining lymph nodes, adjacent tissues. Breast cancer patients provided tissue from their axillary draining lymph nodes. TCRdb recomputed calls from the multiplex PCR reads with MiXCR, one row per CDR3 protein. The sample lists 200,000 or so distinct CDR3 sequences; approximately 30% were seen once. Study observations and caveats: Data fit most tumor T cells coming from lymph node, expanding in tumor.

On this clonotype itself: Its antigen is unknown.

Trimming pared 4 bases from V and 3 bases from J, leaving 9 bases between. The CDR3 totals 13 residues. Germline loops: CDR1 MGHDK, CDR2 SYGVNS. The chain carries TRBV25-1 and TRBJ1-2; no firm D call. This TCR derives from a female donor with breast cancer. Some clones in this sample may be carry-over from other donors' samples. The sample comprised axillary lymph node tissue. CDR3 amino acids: CASSARVDYGYTF. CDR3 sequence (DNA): TGTGCCAGCAGTGCTAGAGTCGACTATGGCTACACCTTC.